This is a list of T cell receptor beta chains from one sample in a study of cytomegalovirus exposure and HLA in healthy donors. Produced via immunoSEQ multiplex PCR; TCRdb's table is partial and in-frame only. The sample consists of 200,000 to 300,000 clones, about four fifths of them appearing once. The sample consisted of PBMCs. These receptors were taken from a woman aged 40-49 years in good health and CMV-seropositive. CDR3s include the opening cysteine and the closing phenylalanine or tryptophan. The order of the fields is clone size, V gene, D gene, J gene, CDR3 protein, CDR3 DNA. The D gene is left open where the match is weak. Clone size is given for some rows only: seen once, a few or many times, or a class if the clone is expanded.

-	TRBV7-8	-	TRBJ2-7	CASSLRLGTDNNEQYF	TGTGCCAGCAGCCTTCGGTTGGGTACGGACAATAACGAGCAGTACTTC
-	TRBV5-6	TRBD2	TRBJ2-7	CASSFRRTSGPRYEQYF	TGTGCCAGCAGCTTCCGCCGGACTAGCGGACCTCGCTACGAGCAGTACTTC
few	TRBV27	-	TRBJ1-6	CASSLGGSSYNSPLHF	TGTGCCAGCAGTTTAGGAGGAAGCTCCTATAATTCACCCCTCCACTTT
-	TRBV28	TRBD2	TRBJ2-3	CASSPTSPSTDTQYF	TGTGCCAGCAGTCCGACTAGCCCTAGCACAGATACGCAGTATTTT
-	TRBV2	-	TRBJ2-3	CASSRDSWGTDTQYF	TGTGCCAGCAGTCGGGACTCCTGGGGCACAGATACGCAGTATTTT
-	TRBV27	TRBD2	TRBJ2-1	CASRPTGGSYNEQFF	TGTGCCAGCCGCCCGACGGGAGGTTCCTACAATGAGCAGTTCTTC
-	TRBV9	-	TRBJ2-5	CASSVKNFGETQYF	TGTGCCAGCAGCGTTAAAAATTTCGGGGAGACCCAGTACTTC
-	TRBV7-9	-	TRBJ2-7	CASSPGRQGRTYEQYF	TGTGCCAGCAGCCCCGGGCGTCAGGGGCGGACCTACGAGCAGTACTTC
once	TRBV28	-	TRBJ1-5	CASSSGSISNQPQHF	TGTGCCAGCAGTTCCGGGTCCATTAGCAATCAGCCCCAGCATTTT
once	TRBV5-1	TRBD1	TRBJ2-3	CASSLGAGGTDTQYF	TGCGCCAGCAGCTTGGGGGCAGGGGGTACAGATACGCAGTATTTT
-	TRBV7-9	TRBD1	TRBJ1-4	CASSFMGTGDEKLFF	TGTGCCAGCAGCTTCATGGGGACAGGAGATGAAAAACTGTTTTTT
-	TRBV7-3	TRBD1	TRBJ1-2	CASSLQDRGRGYTF	TGTGCCAGCAGCTTACAGGACAGGGGACGCGGCTACACCTTC
-	TRBV5-6	TRBD1	TRBJ2-2	CASSLSDRVRSTGELFF	TGTGCCAGCAGCCTAAGTGACAGGGTTCGGAGCACCGGGGAGCTGTTTTTT
-	TRBV27	-	TRBJ2-7	CASRASGSPYEQYF	TGTGCCAGCAGGGCCAGCGGATCCCCCTACGAGCAGTACTTC
-	TRBV30	TRBD1	TRBJ2-1	CAWTDRGRTYNEQFF	TGTGCCTGGACAGACAGGGGGCGCACCTACAATGAGCAGTTCTTC
-	TRBV2	TRBD1	TRBJ1-4	CASSILTGGSEKLFF	TGTGCCAGCAGTATTCTGACAGGGGGCAGTGAAAAACTGTTTTTT
-	TRBV7-8	TRBD1	TRBJ2-7	CASSFGTVYEQYF	TGTGCCAGCAGCTTTGGGACAGTCTACGAGCAGTACTTC
-	TRBV5-1	-	TRBJ2-1	CASSLVSGGARDNEQFF	TGCGCCAGCAGCTTGGTTTCGGGGGGCGCAAGAGACAATGAGCAGTTCTTC
-	TRBV2	TRBD1	TRBJ1-2	CASSRGQGAFGGYTF	TGTGCCAGCAGCCGGGGACAGGGGGCTTTTGGTGGCTACACCTTC
once	TRBV5-4	-	TRBJ2-3	CASSFSGPSTDTQYF	TGTGCCAGCAGCTTTAGCGGACCTAGCACAGATACGCAGTATTTT
-	TRBV18	-	TRBJ1-1	CASSPSGRDTEAFF	TGTGCCAGCTCACCATCAGGGAGGGACACTGAAGCTTTCTTT
-	TRBV2	-	TRBJ1-1	CASSVAGSDTEAFF	TGTGCCAGCAGTGTGGCGGGTTCGGACACTGAAGCTTTCTTT
once	TRBV15	TRBD1	TRBJ1-5	CATSRGGTADQPQHF	TGTGCCACCAGCAGAGGAGGGACAGCTGATCAGCCCCAGCATTTT
once	TRBV29-1	-	TRBJ2-5	CSVEDPGRLSETQYF	TGCAGCGTTGAAGATCCTGGCAGGCTGTCGGAGACCCAGTACTTC
-	TRBV29-1	-	TRBJ2-7	CSVAGLRYEQYF	TGCAGCGTCGCGGGACTTCGATACGAGCAGTACTTC
-	TRBV19	-	TRBJ2-1	CASIPRAGHNEQFF	TGTGCCAGTATTCCCAGGGCAGGGCACAATGAGCAGTTCTTC
-	TRBV9	TRBD2	TRBJ2-2	CASSVDSGSGTGELFF	TGTGCCAGCAGCGTAGATAGCGGGAGTGGAACCGGGGAGCTGTTTTTT
once	TRBV6-1	-	TRBJ1-5	CASRTDSLGNQPQHF	TGTGCCAGCAGGACCGACAGCTTAGGCAATCAGCCCCAGCATTTT
-	TRBV5-8	TRBD1	TRBJ1-4	CASTPRDSDNEKLFF	TGTGCCAGCACCCCCCGGGACAGTGATAATGAAAAACTGTTTTTT
few	TRBV27	TRBD1	TRBJ2-7	CASSGTGGLAEQYF	TGTGCCAGCAGCGGGACAGGGGGCTTGGCCGAGCAGTACTTC
-	TRBV10-3	-	TRBJ2-7	CAISDRGTTTYEQYF	TGTGCCATCAGTGACCGGGGGACGACCACCTACGAGCAGTACTTC
-	TRBV18	-	TRBJ2-5	CASSPTMSGETQYF	TGTGCCAGCTCACCCACCATGTCCGGAGAGACCCAGTACTTC
once	TRBV4-3	TRBD2	TRBJ2-7	CASSQDSAGDSYEQYF	TGCGCCAGCAGCCAAGATTCAGCGGGAGACTCCTACGAGCAGTACTTC
-	TRBV7-9	-	TRBJ1-4	CASSLASGVGNEKLFF	TGTGCCAGCAGCTTAGCTTCGGGGGTGGGTAATGAAAAACTGTTTTTT
few	TRBV6-5	-	TRBJ2-7	CASRVFAEWNEQYF	TGTGCCAGCCGGGTCTTTGCCGAATGGAACGAGCAGTACTTC
-	TRBV5-1	TRBD2	TRBJ2-5	CASSSRPTSGIQETQYF	TGCGCCAGCAGCTCTAGACCCACTAGCGGGATCCAAGAGACCCAGTACTTC
-	TRBV5-8	TRBD1	TRBJ1-2	CASSAAQGAPYGYTF	TGTGCCAGCAGCGCAGCACAGGGGGCTCCCTATGGCTACACCTTC
-	TRBV5-4	TRBD2	TRBJ2-5	CASSLIGEGQETQYF	TGTGCCAGCAGCCTAATAGGGGAGGGACAAGAGACCCAGTACTTC
-	TRBV4-2	-	TRBJ1-6	CASSQEPTVNGSPLHF	TGTGCCAGCAGCCAAGAGCCTACAGTGAACGGTTCACCCCTCCACTTT
-	TRBV11-3	-	TRBJ2-7	CASSLRVGGASYEQYF	TGTGCCAGCAGCTTAAGAGTCGGCGGGGCCTCCTACGAGCAGTACTTC
-	TRBV30	TRBD2	TRBJ2-1	CAWSGLAGGNREQFF	TGTGCCTGGAGCGGGCTAGCGGGAGGGAATCGTGAGCAGTTCTTC
-	TRBV4-2	-	TRBJ2-4	CASSQEGGGKNIQYF	TGTGCCAGCAGCCAAGAGGGGGGTGGCAAAAACATTCAGTACTTC
once	TRBV11-3	TRBD2	TRBJ2-1	CASSYPGTSGSEQFF	TGTGCCAGCAGCTACCCCGGGACTAGCGGGAGTGAGCAGTTCTTC
once	TRBV5-6	-	TRBJ1-5	CASSRTVAGNNQPQHF	TGTGCCAGCAGTCGCACGGTCGCGGGTAACAATCAGCCCCAGCATTTT
-	TRBV6-5	-	TRBJ1-2	CASSFGLGGYTF	TGTGCCAGCAGTTTCGGACTGGGTGGCTACACCTTC
-	TRBV28	-	TRBJ1-4	CASSLYGGATNEKLFF	TGTGCCAGCAGTTTATATGGCGGGGCAACTAATGAAAAACTGTTTTTT
-	TRBV2	-	TRBJ2-1	CASSWASGHSYNEQFF	TGTGCCAGCAGTTGGGCAAGCGGGCACTCCTACAATGAGCAGTTCTTC
-	TRBV7-3	TRBD2	TRBJ2-3	CASSSPSGRAGGDTQYF	TGTGCCAGCAGCTCTCCGAGCGGGAGGGCTGGGGGGGATACGCAGTATTTT
once	TRBV10-3	TRBD1	TRBJ2-1	CAISDNPRDRRNEQFF	TGTGCCATCAGTGACAATCCCCGGGACAGGAGAAATGAGCAGTTCTTC
-	TRBV19	TRBD1	TRBJ1-5	CASTNGGRGSNQPQHF	TGTGCCAGTACCAATGGCGGCAGGGGGTCCAATCAGCCCCAGCATTTT
-	TRBV18	TRBD2	TRBJ2-1	CASSPGLAGFYNEQFF	TGTGCCAGCTCACCAGGGCTAGCGGGGTTTTACAATGAGCAGTTCTTC
-	TRBV5-1	-	TRBJ2-2	CASSKGSANTGELFF	TGCGCCAGCAGCAAGGGGTCCGCGAACACCGGGGAGCTGTTTTTT
-	TRBV30	TRBD2	TRBJ2-1	CAWSRGRALYEQFF	TGTGCCTGGAGTCGTGGGAGGGCCTTGTATGAGCAGTTCTTC
-	TRBV7-2	TRBD2	TRBJ2-1	CASSAGTSGFYNEQFF	TGTGCCAGCAGCGCCGGGACTAGCGGGTTTTACAATGAGCAGTTCTTC
-	TRBV6-5	TRBD2	TRBJ2-7	CASSYFAGGTYEQYF	TGTGCCAGCAGTTATTTTGCGGGAGGGACCTACGAGCAGTACTTC